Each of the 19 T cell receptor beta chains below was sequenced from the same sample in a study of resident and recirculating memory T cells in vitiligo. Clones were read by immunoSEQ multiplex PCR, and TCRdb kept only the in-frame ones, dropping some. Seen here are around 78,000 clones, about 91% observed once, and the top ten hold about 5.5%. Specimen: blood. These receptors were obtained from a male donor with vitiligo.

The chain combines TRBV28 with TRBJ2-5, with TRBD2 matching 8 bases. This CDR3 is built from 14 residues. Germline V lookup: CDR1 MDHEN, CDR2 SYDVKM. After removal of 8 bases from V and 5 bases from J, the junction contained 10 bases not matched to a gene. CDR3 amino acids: CASSGLAPRETQYF. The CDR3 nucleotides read TGTGCCAGCTCCGGACTAGCCCCCAGGGAGACCCAGTACTTC.

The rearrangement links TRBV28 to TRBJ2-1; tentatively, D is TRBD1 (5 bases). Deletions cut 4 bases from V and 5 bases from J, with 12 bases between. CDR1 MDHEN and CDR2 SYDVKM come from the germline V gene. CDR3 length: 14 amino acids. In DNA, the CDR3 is TGTGCCAGCAGTTCAATTGGGGCCGACAATGAGCAGTTCTTC. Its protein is CASSSIGADNEQFF.

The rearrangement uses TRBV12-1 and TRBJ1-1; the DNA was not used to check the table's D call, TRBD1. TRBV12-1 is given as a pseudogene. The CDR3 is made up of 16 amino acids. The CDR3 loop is CASSHQKQGVATEAFF. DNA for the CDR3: TGTGCCAGCAGCCACCAAAAACAGGGGGTGGCCACTGAAGCTTTCTTT.

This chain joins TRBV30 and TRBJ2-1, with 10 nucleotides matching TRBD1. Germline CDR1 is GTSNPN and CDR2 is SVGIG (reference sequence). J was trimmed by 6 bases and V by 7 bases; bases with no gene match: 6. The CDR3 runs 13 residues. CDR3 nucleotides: TGTGCCTACGGGACAGGGGCCGCCAATGAGCAGTTCTTC. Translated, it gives CAYGTGAANEQFF.

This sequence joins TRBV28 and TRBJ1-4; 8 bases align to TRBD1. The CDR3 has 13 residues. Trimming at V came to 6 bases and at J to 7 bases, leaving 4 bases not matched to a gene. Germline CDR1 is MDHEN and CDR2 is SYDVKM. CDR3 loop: CASRQGAGEKLFF. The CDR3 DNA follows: TGTGCCAGCAGGCAGGGGGCGGGTGAAAAACTGTTTTTT. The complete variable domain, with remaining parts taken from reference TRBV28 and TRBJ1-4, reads DVKVTQSSRYLVKRTGEKVFLECVQDMDHENMFWYRQDPGLGLRLIYFSYDVKMKEKGDIPEGYSVSREKKERFSLILESASTNQTSMYLCASRQGAGEKLFFGSGTQLSVL.

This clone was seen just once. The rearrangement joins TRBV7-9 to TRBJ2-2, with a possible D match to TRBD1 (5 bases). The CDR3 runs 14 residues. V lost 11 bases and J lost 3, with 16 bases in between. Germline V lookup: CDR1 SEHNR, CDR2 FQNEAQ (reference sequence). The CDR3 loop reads CAESGLGDTGELFF. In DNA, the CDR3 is TGTGCCGAGTCAGGGCTAGGCGACACCGGGGAGCTGTTTTTT.

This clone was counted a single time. CDR3 amino acids: CASSETQGFSSYEQYF. CDR3 nucleotides: TGCGCCAGCAGTGAGACCCAGGGGTTTAGCTCCTACGAGCAGTACTTC. The V call is TRBV10-1, the J call TRBJ2-7; D may be TRBD1 (6 bases). V was cut by 2 bases and J by 0 bases, with 14 bases left in between. The CDR3 has 16 amino acids. Germline V CDR1 and CDR2: WNHNN, SYGVQD (reference sequence).

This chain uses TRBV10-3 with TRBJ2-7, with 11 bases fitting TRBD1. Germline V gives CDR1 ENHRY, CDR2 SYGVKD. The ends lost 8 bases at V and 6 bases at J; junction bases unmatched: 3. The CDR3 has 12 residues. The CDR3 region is CAIGGTGGEQYF. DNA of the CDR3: TGTGCCATCGGCGGGACAGGGGGCGAGCAGTACTTC.

The CDR3 sequence is CAISDPVQETQYF. The DNA of the CDR3 is TGTGCCATCAGTGACCCAGTACAAGAGACCCAGTACTTC. The genes are TRBV10-3 and TRBJ2-5; D is undetermined. The CDR3 has 13 amino acids. V was cut by 3 bases and J by 2 bases, with 7 bases left in between. The V gene's germline CDR1 is ENHRY and CDR2 SYGVKD.

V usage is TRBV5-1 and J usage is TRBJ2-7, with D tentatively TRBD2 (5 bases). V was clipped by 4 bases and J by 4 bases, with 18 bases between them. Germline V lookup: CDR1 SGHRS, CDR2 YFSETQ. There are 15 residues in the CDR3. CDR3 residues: CASSPQSGWEYEQYF. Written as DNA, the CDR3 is TGCGCCAGCAGCCCCCAGTCGGGTTGGGAGTACGAGCAGTACTTC.

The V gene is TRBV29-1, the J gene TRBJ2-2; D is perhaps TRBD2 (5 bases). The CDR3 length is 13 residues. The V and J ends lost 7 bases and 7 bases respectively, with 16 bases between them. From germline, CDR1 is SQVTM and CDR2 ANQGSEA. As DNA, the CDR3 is TGCAGCGCCGCAGGACTTTCCAGCGGGGAGCTGTTTTTT. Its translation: CSAAGLSSGELFF.

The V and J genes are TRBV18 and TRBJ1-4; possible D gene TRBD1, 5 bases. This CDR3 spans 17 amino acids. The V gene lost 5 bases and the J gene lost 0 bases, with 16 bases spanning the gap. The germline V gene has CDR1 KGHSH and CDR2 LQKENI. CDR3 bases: TGTGCCAGCTCAGAGAGACAGCCCAGGGCAACTAATGAAAAACTGTTTTTT. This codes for CASSERQPRATNEKLFF.

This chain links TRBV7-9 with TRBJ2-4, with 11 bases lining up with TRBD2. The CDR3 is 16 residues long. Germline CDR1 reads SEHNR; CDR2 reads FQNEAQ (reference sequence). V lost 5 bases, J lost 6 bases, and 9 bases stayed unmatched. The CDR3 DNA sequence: TGTGCCAGCAGCCCCCCCCAACTAGCGGGAGTAAACATTCAGTACTTC. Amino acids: CASSPPQLAGVNIQYF. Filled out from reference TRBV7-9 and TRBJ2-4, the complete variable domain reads DTGVSQNPRHKITKRGQNVTFRCDPISEHNRLYWYRQTLGQGPEFLTYFQNEAQLEKSRLLSDRFSAERPKGSFSTLEIQRTEQGDSAMYLCASSPPQLAGVNIQYFGAGTRLSVL.

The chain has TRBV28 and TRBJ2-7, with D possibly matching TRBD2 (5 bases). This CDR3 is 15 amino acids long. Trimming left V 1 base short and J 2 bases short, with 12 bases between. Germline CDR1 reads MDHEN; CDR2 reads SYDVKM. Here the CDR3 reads CASSLLAGVAYEQYF. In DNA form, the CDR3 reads TGTGCCAGCAGTTTATTGGCGGGCGTGGCCTACGAGCAGTACTTC.

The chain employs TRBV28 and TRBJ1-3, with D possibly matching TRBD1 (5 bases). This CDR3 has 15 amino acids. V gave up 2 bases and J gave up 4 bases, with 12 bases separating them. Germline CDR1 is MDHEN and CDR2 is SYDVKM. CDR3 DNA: TGTGCCAGCAGTTTAATGGCAGGGTACGGAAACACCATATATTTT. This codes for CASSLMAGYGNTIYF. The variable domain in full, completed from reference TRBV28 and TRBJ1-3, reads DVKVTQSSRYLVKRTGEKVFLECVQDMDHENMFWYRQDPGLGLRLIYFSYDVKMKEKGDIPEGYSVSREKKERFSLILESASTNQTSMYLCASSLMAGYGNTIYFGEGSWLTVV.

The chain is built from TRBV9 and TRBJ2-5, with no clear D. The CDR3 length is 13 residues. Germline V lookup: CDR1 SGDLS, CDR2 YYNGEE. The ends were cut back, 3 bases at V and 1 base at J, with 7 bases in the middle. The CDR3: CASSGGGQETQYF. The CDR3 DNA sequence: TGTGCCAGCAGCGGTGGCGGCCAAGAGACCCAGTACTTC.

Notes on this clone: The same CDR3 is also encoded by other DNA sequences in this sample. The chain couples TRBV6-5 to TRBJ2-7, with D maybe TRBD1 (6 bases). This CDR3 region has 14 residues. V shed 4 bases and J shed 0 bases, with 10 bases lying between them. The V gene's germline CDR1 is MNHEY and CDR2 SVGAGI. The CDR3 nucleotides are TGTGCCAGCAGTTCTCGGGACATCTCCTACGAGCAGTACTTC. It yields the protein CASSSRDISYEQYF.

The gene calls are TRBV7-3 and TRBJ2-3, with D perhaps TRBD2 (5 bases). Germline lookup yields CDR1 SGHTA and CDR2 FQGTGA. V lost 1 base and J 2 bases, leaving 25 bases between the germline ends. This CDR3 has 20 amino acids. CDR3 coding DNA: TGTGCCAGCAGCTTAAGGTTCAGCCCGGGCCCTAGGGAGTTCACAGATACGCAGTATTTT. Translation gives CASSLRFSPGPREFTDTQYF.

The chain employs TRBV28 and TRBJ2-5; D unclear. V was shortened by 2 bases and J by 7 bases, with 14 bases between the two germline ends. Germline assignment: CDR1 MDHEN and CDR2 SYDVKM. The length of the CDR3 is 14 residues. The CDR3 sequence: CASSLSNFYGTQYF. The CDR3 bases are TGTGCCAGCAGTTTAAGTAATTTCTATGGGACCCAGTACTTC.